This T cell receptor beta chain was profiled in a study of T cells in Graves' hyperthyroidism and ophthalmopathy. TCR beta CDR3 sequences were amplified from RNA transcripts. Researchers ran a first-round RT-PCR on the TCR CDR3 using the HTBI primer set. TCRdb re-called the multiplex PCR reads through MiXCR, storing one row per CDR3 protein. The repertoire consists of about 640,000 distinct CDR3 sequences, with under 25% occurring once and the leading ten covering roughly 30%. The germline CDR1 and CDR2 sequences are DFQATT and SNEGSKA (reference sequence). This CDR3 has 16 amino acids. V shed 1 base and J shed 0 bases, with 15 bases lying between them. PBMCs were obtained from roughly 10 ml fresh peripheral blood. Study-wide results and limits: Ophthalmopathy was identified by the model a median around 6 months ahead of onset. A model built on 13 V-J features separated ophthalmopathy from stable hyperthyroidism.

Points on this clonotype: Its target is not known.

Sequencing input: blood. The source is a man in his thirties or forties with Graves' ophthalmopathy. The J gene is TRBJ1-1, the V gene TRBV20-1, with D maybe TRBD1 (5 bases). The CDR3 nucleotides read TGCAGTGCTAGAGGCCCGTGGGGGGTCTTGAACACTGAAGCTTTCTTT. This translates into CSARGPWGVLNTEAFF.